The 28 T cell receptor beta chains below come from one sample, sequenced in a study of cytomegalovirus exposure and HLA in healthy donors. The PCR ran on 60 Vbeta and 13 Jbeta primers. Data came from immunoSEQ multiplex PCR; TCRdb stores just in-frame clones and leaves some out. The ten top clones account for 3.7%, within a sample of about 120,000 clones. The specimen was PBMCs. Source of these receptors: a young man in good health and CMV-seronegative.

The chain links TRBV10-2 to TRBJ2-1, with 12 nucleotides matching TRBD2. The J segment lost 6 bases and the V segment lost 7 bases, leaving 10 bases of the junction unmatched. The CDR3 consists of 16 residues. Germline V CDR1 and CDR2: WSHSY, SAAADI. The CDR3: CASMRTLAGGTNEQFF. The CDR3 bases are TGCGCCAGCATGCGGACACTAGCGGGGGGCACCAATGAGCAGTTCTTC.

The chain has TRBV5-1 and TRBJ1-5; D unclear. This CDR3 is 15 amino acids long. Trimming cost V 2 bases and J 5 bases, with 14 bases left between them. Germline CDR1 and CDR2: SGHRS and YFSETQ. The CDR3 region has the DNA TGCGCCAGCAGCTTAGGAGGGTTGGATTATCAGCCCCAGCATTTT. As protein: CASSLGGLDYQPQHF.

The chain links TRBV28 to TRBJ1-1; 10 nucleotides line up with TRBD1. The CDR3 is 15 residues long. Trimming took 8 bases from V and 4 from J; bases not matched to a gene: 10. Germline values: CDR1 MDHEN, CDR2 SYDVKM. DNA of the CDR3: TGTGCCAGCCTAAGGGACAGGGGAGGAGGCACTGAAGCTTTCTTT. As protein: CASLRDRGGGTEAFF.

The CDR3 loop reads CASSWGGGGTHAQYF. In DNA form, the CDR3 reads TGTGCCAGCAGTTGGGGAGGCGGGGGGACCCATGCGCAGTATTTT. This chain joins TRBV6-5 and TRBJ2-3; 8 bases map to TRBD2. The CDR3 extends over 15 amino acids. Unmatched junction bases numbered 13, after V lost 4 bases and J lost 10 bases. Germline assignment: CDR1 MNHEY and CDR2 SVGAGI.

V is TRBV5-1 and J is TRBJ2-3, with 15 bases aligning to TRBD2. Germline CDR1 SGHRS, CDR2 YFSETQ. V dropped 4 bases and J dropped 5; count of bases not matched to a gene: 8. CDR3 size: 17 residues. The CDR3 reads CASSKGLAGGQIDTQYF. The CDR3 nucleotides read TGCGCCAGCAGCAAAGGACTAGCGGGGGGGCAGATAGATACGCAGTATTTT.

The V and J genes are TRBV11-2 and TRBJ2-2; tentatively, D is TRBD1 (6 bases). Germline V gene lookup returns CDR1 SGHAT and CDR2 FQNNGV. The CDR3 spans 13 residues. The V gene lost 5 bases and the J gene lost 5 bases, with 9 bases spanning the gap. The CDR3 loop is CASSGTSTGELFF. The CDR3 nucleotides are TGTGCCAGCAGCGGGACATCAACCGGGGAGCTGTTTTTT.

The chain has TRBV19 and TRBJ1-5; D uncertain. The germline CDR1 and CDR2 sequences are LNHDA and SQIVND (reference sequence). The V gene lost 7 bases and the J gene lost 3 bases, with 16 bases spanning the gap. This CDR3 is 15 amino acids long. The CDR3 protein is CASNILATLNQPQHF. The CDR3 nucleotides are TGTGCCAGTAATATCCTGGCGACTCTCAATCAGCCCCAGCATTTT. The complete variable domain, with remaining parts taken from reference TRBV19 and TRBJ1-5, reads DGGITQSPKYLFRKEGQNVTLSCEQNLNHDAMYWYRQDPGQGLRLIYYSQIVNDFQKGDIAEGYSVSREKKESFPLTVTSAQKNPTAFYLCASNILATLNQPQHFGDGTRLSIL.

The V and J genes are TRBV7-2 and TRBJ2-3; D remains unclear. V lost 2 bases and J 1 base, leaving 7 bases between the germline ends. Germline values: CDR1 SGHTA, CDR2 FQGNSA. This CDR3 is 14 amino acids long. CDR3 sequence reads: CASSLMSGTDTQYF. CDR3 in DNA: TGTGCCAGCAGCTTAATGTCCGGCACAGATACGCAGTATTTT. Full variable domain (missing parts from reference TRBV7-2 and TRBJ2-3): GAGVSQSPSNKVTEKGKDVELRCDPISGHTALYWYRQSLGQGLEFLIYFQGNSAPDKSGLPSDRFSAERTGGSVSTLTIQRTQQEDSAVYLCASSLMSGTDTQYFGPGTRLTVL.

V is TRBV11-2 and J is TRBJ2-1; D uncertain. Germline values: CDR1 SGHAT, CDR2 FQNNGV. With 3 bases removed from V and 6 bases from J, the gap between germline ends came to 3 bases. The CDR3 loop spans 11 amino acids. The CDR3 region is CASSFINEQFF. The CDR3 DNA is TGTGCCAGCAGCTTTATCAATGAGCAGTTCTTC.

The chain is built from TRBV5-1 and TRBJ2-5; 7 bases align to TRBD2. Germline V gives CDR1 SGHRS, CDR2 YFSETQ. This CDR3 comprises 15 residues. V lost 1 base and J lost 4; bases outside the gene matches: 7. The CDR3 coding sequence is TGCGCCAGCAGCTTGAGGGCCCCGGGGGGAGAGACCCAGTACTTC. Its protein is CASSLRAPGGETQYF.

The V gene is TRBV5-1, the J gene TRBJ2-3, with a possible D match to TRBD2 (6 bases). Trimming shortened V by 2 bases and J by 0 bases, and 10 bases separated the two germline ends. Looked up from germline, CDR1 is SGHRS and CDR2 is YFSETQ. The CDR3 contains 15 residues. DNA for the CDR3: TGCGCCAGCAGCTTTGCCGGGGGTAGCACAGATACGCAGTATTTT. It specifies CASSFAGGSTDTQYF.

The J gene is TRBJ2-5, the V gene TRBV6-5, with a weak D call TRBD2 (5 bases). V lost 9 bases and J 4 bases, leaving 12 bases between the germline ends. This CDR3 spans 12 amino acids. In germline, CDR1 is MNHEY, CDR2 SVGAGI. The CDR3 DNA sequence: TGTGCCAGTGGCCGGGGATCAGAGACCCAGTACTTC. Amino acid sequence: CASGRGSETQYF.

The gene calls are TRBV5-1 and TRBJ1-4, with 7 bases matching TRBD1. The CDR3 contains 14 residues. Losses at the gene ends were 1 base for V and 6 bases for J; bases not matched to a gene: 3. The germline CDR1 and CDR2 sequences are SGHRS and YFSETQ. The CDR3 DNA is TGCGCCAGCAGCTTGAGCAGGGGGGATGAAAAACTGTTTTTT. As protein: CASSLSRGDEKLFF.

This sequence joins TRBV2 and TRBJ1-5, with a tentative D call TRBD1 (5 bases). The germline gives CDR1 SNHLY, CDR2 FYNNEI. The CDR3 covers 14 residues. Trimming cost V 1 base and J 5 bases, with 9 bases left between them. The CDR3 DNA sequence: TGTGCCAGCAGTGAAGGGCGGGGGGATCAGCCCCAGCATTTT. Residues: CASSEGRGDQPQHF.

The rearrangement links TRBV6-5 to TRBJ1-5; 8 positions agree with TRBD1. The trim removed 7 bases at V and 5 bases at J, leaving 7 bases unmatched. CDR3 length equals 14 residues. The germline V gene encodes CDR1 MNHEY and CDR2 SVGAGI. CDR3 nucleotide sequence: TGTGCCAGCAACCCCAGGGGGCAGGATCAGCCCCAGCATTTT. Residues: CASNPRGQDQPQHF.

The CDR3 region is CASSLLKSTPRDCNQPQHF. CDR3 coding DNA: TGTGCCAGCAGCTTGTTGAAGTCCACCCCTCGAGATTGCAATCAGCCCCAGCATTTT. This sequence joins TRBV5-7 and TRBJ1-5, with unresolved D. TRBV5-7 is an ORF, and what it does is uncertain. This CDR3 has 19 residues. Trimming shortened V by 1 base and J by 2 bases, and 22 bases separated the two germline ends.

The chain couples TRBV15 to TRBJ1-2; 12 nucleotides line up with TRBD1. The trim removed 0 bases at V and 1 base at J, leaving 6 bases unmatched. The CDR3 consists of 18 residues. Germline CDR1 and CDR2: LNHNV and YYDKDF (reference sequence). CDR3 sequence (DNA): TGTGCCACCAGCAGAGATACGGGACAGGGGGCAGATAACTATGGCTACACCTTC. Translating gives CATSRDTGQGADNYGYTF.

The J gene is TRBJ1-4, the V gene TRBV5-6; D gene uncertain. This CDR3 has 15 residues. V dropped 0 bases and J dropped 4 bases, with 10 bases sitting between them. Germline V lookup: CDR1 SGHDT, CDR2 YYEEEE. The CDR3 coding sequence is TGTGCCAGCAGCTTGGCATGGAGCCGTAATGAAAAACTGTTTTTT. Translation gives CASSLAWSRNEKLFF.

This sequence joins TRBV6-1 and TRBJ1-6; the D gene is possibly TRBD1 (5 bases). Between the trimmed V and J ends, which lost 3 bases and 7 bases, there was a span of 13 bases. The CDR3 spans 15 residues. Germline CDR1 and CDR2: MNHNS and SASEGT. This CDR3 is CASSEKGPWNSPLHF. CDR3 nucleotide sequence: TGTGCCAGCAGTGAGAAGGGGCCTTGGAATTCACCCCTCCACTTT.

CDR3 DNA: TGTGCCAGCTCACCACCGGCTGCGGGGGGGCTTTACGAGCAGTACTTC. Its protein product is CASSPPAAGGLYEQYF. V usage is TRBV18 and J usage is TRBJ2-7; 9 bases agree with TRBD2. This CDR3 is 16 amino acids long. V gave up 0 bases and J gave up 4 bases; unmatched junction bases: 7. CDR1 KGHSH and CDR2 LQKENI come from the germline V gene.

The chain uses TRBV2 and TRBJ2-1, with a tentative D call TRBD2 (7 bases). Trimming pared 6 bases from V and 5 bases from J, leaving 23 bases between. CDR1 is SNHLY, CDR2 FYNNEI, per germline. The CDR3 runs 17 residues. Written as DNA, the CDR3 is TGTGCCAGCAGAGCCTCCCTACTCCGGGGGGCCCACAATGAGCAGTTCTTC. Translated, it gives CASRASLLRGAHNEQFF.

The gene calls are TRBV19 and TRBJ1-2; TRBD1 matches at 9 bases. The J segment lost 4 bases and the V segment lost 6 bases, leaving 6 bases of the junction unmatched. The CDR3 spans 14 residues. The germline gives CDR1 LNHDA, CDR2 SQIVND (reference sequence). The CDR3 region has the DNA TGTGCCAGTAGCCCGGGACAGGGCTCCTATGGCTACACCTTC. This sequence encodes CASSPGQGSYGYTF.

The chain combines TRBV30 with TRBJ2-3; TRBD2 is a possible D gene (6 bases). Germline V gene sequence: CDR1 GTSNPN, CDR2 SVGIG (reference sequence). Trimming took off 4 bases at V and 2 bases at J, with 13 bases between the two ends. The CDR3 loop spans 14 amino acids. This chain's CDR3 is CAWTSGTSTDTQYF. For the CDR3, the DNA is TGTGCCTGGACATCCGGGACTTCCACAGATACGCAGTATTTT.

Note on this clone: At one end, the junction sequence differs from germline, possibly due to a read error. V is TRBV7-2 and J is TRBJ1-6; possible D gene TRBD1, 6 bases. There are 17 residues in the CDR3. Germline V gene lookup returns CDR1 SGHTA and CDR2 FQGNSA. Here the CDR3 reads CASSVADSRSYNSPLHF. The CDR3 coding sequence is TGTGCCAGCAGCGTAGCGGACAGTCGCTCCTATAATTCACCCCTCCACTTT.

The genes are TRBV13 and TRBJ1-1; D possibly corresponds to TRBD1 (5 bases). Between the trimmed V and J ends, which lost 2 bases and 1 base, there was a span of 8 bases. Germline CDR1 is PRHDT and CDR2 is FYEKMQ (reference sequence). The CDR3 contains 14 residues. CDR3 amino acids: CASSLLQENTEAFF. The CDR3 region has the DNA TGTGCCAGCAGCTTACTACAGGAGAACACTGAAGCTTTCTTT.

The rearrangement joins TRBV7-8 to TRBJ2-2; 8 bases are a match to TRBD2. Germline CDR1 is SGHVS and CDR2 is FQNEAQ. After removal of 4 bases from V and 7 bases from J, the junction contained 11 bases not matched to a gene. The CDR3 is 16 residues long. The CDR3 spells CASSSLLAGWSGELFF. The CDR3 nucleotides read TGTGCCAGCAGCTCATTATTAGCGGGGTGGAGCGGGGAGCTGTTTTTT.

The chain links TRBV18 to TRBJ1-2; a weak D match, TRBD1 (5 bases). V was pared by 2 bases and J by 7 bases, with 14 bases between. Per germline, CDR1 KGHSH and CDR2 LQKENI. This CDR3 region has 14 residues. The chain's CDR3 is CASSPVGGTGGYTF. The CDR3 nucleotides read TGTGCCAGCTCACCAGTCGGGGGTACTGGTGGCTACACCTTC.

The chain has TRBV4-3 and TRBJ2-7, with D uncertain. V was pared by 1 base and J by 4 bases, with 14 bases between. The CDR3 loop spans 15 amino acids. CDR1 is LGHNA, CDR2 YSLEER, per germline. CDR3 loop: CASSQGAQLGYEQYF. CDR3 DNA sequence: TGCGCCAGCAGCCAAGGGGCCCAACTTGGATACGAGCAGTACTTC.